These 11 T cell receptor beta chains came from one sample sequenced in a study of blood T cell repertoires in COVID-19. This table comes from immunoSEQ multiplex PCR, and its TCRdb copy is limited to in-frame clones, with some not included. Of around 180,000 clones detected, about 87% appear once; the ten largest clones hold roughly 25%. Sequenced: peripheral blood. Receptor source: a man aged 55 to 70 with acute or convalescent COVID-19.

The chain recombines TRBV2 with TRBJ1-4; a possible D gene is TRBD1 (6 bases). The CDR3 loop spans 14 amino acids. In germline, CDR1 is SNHLY, CDR2 FYNNEI. The V end lost 7 bases, the J end lost 0 bases, and 9 bases lay between the germline ends. CDR3: CASTGGPTNEKLFF. DNA of the CDR3: TGTGCCAGCACGGGGGGGCCAACTAATGAAAAACTGTTTTTT.

The V gene is TRBV28, the J gene TRBJ1-1; 7 positions match TRBD1. J was trimmed by 0 bases and V by 5 bases; bases with no gene match: 6. This CDR3 comprises 15 residues. Germline loops: CDR1 MDHEN, CDR2 SYDVKM. The CDR3 sequence is CASSLLRGMNTEAFF. The CDR3 DNA follows: TGTGCCAGCAGTCTCCTCAGGGGGATGAACACTGAAGCTTTCTTT.

The chain couples TRBV2 to TRBJ1-1, with D possibly TRBD1 on 5 matching bases. V dropped 6 bases and J dropped 1 base, with 9 bases sitting between them. There are 13 residues in the CDR3. Germline V gene sequence: CDR1 SNHLY, CDR2 FYNNEI. The CDR3 spells CASSQQENTEAFF. Here the CDR3 DNA reads TGTGCCAGCAGCCAACAGGAGAACACTGAAGCTTTCTTT.

The J gene is TRBJ2-1, the V gene TRBV15; perhaps TRBD1 as D (6 bases). CDR3 length: 16 residues. Germline CDR1 is LNHNV and CDR2 is YYDKDF (reference sequence). Trimming cost V 3 bases and J 0 bases, with 12 bases left between them. This chain's CDR3 is CATSSVGQSSYNEQFF. CDR3 bases: TGTGCCACCAGCAGTGTCGGACAGAGCTCCTACAATGAGCAGTTCTTC.

This chain connects TRBV30 to TRBJ2-5; 8 positions match TRBD1. Trimming took 0 bases from V and 4 from J; bases not matched to a gene: 1. This CDR3 is 13 amino acids long. Per the germline V gene, CDR1 is GTSNPN and CDR2 is SVGIG (reference sequence). In nucleotides, the CDR3 is TGTGCCTGGAGTGTACAGGGGGGAGAGACCCAGTACTTC. Translated: CAWSVQGGETQYF.

The chain links TRBV5-6 to TRBJ2-7; 7 bases line up with TRBD1. V gave up 6 bases and J gave up 4 bases; unmatched junction bases: 7. From germline, CDR1 is SGHDT and CDR2 YYEEEE. This CDR3 has 13 residues. The CDR3 here is CASTTGLKYEQYF. CDR3 in DNA: TGTGCCAGCACGACAGGGTTGAAATACGAGCAGTACTTC.

The V call is TRBV3-1 (or the pseudogene TRBV3-2), the J call TRBJ1-2; D remains unclear. Germline CDR1 LGHDT, CDR2 YNNKEL (reference sequence). V was clipped by 3 bases and J by 5 bases, with 16 bases between them. CDR3 length: 15 amino acids. The CDR3 spells CASSHSSGEAYGYTF. Here the CDR3 DNA reads TGTGCCAGCAGCCACTCCTCTGGGGAGGCTTATGGCTACACCTTC.

This clone was counted once. The rearrangement links TRBV18 to TRBJ2-5, with D uncertain. CDR1 is KGHSH, CDR2 LQKENI, per germline. Trimming cost V 2 bases and J 0 bases, with 7 bases left between them. There are 14 residues in the CDR3. CDR3 in DNA: TGTGCCAGCTCACCAGACATCCACCAAGAGACCCAGTACTTC. Translating it yields CASSPDIHQETQYF.

V and J are TRBV4-1 and TRBJ1-2; D is perhaps TRBD1 (6 bases). The CDR3 runs to 15 residues. Trimming cost V 2 bases and J 5 bases, with 15 bases left between them. In germline, CDR1 is MGHRA, CDR2 YSYEKL. The chain's CDR3 is CASSQPTLDSYGYTF. CDR3 coding DNA: TGCGCCAGCAGCCAACCGACCCTGGACAGTTATGGCTACACCTTC.

The chain links TRBV6-5 to TRBJ2-5; D possibly corresponds to TRBD2 (5 bases). The CDR3 totals 12 residues. The germline V gene has CDR1 MNHEY and CDR2 SVGAGI. V was trimmed by 7 bases and J by 4 bases, leaving 10 bases between them. The CDR3 sequence: CASTGSAETQYF. In DNA form, the CDR3 reads TGTGCCAGCACGGGGTCGGCAGAGACCCAGTACTTC.

As DNA, the CDR3 is TGTGCCAGCAGCTTGGACCCACCCAGCGGGGCCAACAATGAGCAGTTCTTC. This encodes CASSLDPPSGANNEQFF. The chain links TRBV7-3 to TRBJ2-1; the match to TRBD2 covers 7 bases. CDR1 SGHTA and CDR2 FQGTGA come from the germline V gene. The CDR3 runs to 17 residues. With V trimmed by 3 bases and J by 5 bases, 13 bases remained unmatched.